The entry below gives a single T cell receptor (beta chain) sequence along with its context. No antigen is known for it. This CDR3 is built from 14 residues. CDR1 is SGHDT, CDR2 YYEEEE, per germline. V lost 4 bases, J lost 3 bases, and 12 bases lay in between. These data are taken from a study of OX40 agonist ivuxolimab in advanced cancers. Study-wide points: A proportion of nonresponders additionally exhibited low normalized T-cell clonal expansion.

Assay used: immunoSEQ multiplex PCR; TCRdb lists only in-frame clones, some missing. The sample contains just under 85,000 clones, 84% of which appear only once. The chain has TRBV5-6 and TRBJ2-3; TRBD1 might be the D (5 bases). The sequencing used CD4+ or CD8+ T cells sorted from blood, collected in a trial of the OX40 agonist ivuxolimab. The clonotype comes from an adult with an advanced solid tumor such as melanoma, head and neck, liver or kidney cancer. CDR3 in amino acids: CASSAQGLTDTQYF. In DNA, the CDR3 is TGTGCCAGCAGCGCTCAGGGATTGACAGATACGCAGTATTTT.